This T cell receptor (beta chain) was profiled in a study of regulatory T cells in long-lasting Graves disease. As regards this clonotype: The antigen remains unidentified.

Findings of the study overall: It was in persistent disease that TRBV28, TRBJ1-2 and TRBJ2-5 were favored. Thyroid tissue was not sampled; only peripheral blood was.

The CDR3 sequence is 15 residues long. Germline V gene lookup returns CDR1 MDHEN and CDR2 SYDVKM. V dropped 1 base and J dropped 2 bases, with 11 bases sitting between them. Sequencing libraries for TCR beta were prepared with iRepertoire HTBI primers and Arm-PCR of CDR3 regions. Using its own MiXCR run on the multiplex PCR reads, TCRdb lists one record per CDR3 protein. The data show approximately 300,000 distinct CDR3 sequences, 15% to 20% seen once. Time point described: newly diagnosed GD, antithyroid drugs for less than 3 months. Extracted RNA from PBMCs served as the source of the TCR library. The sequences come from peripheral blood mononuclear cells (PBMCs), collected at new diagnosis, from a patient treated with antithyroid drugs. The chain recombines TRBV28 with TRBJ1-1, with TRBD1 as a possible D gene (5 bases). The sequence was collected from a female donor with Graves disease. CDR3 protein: CASSLFWDGNTEAFF. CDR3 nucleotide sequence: TGTGCCAGCAGTTTATTCTGGGACGGCAACACTGAAGCTTTCTTT.